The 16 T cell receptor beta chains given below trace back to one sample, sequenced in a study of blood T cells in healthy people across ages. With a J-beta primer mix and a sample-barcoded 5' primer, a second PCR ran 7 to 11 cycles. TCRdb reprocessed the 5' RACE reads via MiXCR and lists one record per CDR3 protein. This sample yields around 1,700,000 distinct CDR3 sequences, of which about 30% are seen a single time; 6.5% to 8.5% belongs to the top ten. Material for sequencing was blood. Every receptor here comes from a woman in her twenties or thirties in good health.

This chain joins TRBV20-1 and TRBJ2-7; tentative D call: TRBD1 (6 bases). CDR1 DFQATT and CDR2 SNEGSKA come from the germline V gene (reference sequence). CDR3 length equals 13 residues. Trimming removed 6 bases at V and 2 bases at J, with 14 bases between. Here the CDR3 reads CSAPGAGAYEQYF. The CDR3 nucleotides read TGCAGTGCCCCTGGGGCAGGGGCCTACGAGCAGTACTTC.

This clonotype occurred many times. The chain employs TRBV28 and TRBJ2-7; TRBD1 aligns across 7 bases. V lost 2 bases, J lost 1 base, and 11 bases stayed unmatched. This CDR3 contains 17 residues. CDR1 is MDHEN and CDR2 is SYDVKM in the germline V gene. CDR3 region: CASSLIPGQGESYEQYF. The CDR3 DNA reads TGTGCCAGCAGTTTAATCCCTGGGCAGGGGGAATCCTACGAGCAGTACTTC.

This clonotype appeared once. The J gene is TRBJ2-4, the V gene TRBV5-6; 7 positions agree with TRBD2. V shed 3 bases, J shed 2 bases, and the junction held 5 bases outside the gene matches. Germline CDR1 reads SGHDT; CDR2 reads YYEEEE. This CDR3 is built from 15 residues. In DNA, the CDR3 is TGTGCCAGCAGCTCCGAGGGACTAACCAAAAACATTCAGTACTTC. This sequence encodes CASSSEGLTKNIQYF.

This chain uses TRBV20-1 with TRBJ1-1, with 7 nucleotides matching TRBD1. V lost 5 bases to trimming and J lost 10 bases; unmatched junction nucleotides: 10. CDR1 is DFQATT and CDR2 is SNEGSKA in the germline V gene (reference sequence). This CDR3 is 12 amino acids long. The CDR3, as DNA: TGCAGTGCTGGCCCGACAGGGTTGGGAGCTTTCTTT. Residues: CSAGPTGLGAFF.

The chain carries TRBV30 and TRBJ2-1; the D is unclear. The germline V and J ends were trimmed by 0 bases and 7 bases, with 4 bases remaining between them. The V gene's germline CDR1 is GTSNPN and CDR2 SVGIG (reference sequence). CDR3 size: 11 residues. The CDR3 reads CAWSVGNEQFF. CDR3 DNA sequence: TGTGCCTGGAGTGTCGGTAATGAGCAGTTCTTC.

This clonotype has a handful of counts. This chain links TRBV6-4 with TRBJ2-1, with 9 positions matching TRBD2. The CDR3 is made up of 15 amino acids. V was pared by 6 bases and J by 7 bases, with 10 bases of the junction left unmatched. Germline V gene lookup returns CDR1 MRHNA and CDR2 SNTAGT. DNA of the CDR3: TGTGCCAGCAGCATGTTTGCTAGCGGGGTGAATGAGCAGTTCTTC. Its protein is CASSMFASGVNEQFF.

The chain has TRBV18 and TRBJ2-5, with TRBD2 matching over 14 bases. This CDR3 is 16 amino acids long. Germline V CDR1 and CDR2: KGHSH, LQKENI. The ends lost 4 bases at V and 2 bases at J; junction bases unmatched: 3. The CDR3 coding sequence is TGTGCCAGCTCACACGGACTAGCGGGGGGACAAGAGACCCAGTACTTC. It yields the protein CASSHGLAGGQETQYF. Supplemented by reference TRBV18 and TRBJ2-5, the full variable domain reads NAGVMQNPRHLVRRRGQEARLRCSPMKGHSHVYWYRQLPEEGLKFMVYLQKENIIDESGMPKERFSAEFPKEGPSILRIQQVVRGDSAAYFCASSHGLAGGQETQYFGPGTRLLVL.

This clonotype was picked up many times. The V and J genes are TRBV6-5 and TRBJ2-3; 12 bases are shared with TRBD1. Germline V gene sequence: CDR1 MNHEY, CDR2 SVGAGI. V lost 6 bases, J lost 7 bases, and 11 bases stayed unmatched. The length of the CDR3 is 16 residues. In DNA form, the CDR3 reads TGTGCCAGCAGCCTTTCCCGGGACAGGGGGCGGAATACGCAGTATTTT. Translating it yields CASSLSRDRGRNTQYF.

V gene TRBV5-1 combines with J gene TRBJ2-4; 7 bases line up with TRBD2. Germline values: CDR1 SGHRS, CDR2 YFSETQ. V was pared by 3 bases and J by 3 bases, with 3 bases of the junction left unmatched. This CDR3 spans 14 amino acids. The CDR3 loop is CASSWGGIKNIQYF. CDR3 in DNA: TGCGCCAGCAGCTGGGGGGGTATCAAAAACATTCAGTACTTC. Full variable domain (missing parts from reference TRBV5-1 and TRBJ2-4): KAGVTQTPRYLIKTRGQQVTLSCSPISGHRSVSWYQQTPGQGLQFLFEYFSETQRNKGNFPGRFSGRQFSNSRSEMNVSTLELGDSALYLCASSWGGIKNIQYFGAGTRLSVL.

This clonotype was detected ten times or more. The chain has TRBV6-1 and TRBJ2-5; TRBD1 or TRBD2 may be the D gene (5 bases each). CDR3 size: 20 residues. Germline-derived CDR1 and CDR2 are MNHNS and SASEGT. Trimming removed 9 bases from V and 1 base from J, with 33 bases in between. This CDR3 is CASIGPRHGTTLVSQETQYF. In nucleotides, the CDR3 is TGTGCCAGTATTGGCCCACGCCATGGGACGACCTTGGTCTCCCAAGAGACCCAGTACTTC.

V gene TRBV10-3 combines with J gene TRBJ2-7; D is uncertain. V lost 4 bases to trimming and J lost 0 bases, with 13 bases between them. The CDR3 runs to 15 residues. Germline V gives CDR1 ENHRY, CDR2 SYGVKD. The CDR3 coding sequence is TGTGCCATCAGTGGGTCTAAGGGCCGCTCCTACGAGCAGTACTTC. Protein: CAISGSKGRSYEQYF.

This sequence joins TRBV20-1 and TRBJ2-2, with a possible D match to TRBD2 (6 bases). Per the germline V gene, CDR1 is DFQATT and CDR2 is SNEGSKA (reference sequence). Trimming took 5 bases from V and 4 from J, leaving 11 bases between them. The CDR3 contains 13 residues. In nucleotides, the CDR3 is TGCAGTGCTTCGGAGGGACCCACCGGGGAGCTGTTTTTT. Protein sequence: CSASEGPTGELFF.

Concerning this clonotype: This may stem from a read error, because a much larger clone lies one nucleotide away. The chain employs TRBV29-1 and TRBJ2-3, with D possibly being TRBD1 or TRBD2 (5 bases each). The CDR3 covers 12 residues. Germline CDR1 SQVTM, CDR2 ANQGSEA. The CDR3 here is CSGRTATGTQYF. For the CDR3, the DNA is TGCAGCGGTAGGACTGCCACAGGTACGCAGTATTTT.

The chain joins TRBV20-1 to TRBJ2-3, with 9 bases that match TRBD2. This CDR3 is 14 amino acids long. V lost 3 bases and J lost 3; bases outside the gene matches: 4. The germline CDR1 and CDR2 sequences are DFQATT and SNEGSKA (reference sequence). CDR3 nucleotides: TGCAGTGCTAGTGTCCTAGCGGGGACAGATACGCAGTATTTT. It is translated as CSASVLAGTDTQYF.

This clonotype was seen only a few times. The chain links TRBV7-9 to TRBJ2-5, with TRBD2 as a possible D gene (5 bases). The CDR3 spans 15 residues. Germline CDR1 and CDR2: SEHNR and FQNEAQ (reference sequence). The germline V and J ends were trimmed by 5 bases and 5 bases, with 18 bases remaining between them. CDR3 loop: CASSLEAGKRETQYF. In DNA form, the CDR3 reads TGTGCCAGCAGCCTAGAGGCAGGAAAGCGGGAGACCCAGTACTTC.

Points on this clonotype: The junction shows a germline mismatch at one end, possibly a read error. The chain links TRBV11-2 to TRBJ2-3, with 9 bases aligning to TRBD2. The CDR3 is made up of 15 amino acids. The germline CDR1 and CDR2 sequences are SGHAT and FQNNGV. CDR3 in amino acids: CASERSSGATGTQYF. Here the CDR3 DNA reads TGTGCCAGCGAGCGGTCTAGCGGGGCGACAGGTACGCAGTATTTT.